A selection of T cell receptor beta chains follows, all from one sample in a study of T cell responses to AZD1222 COVID-19 vaccine. Sequenced by immunoSEQ multiplex PCR; TCRdb stores in-frame clones only, minus some. Of about 140,000 clones detected, approximately 90% appear once; the ten largest clones hold 3% to 3.5%. The sample in question was peripheral blood, obtained 28 days after the second AZD1222 dose. The source is an adult who received the AZD1222 COVID-19 vaccine. Both conserved end residues are part of each CDR3. D genes are given only for firm matches. The size entry is marked missing in some rows and otherwise reads once, few, many or a size class.

CDR3 protein	CDR3 DNA	J gene	D gene	V gene	clone size
CASSGIRSTQYF	TGTGCCAGCAGTGGTATTCGGAGTACGCAGTATTTT	TRBJ2-3	NA	TRBV2	NA
CASSELNAWGYTF	TGTGCCAGCAGTGAATTAAATGCTTGGGGCTACACCTTC	TRBJ1-2	NA	TRBV6-1	NA
CASSDSKGRYTEAFF	TGTGCCAGCAGCGATTCGAAGGGGAGGTACACTGAAGCTTTCTTT	TRBJ1-1	NA	TRBV6-5	NA
CASSLAADSTDTQYF	TGTGCCAGCAGCCTGGCGGCAGATAGCACAGATACGCAGTATTTT	TRBJ2-3	NA	TRBV28	NA
CASGGSSGGPNYGYTF	TGTGCCAGCGGGGGTTCTTCGGGGGGCCCTAACTATGGCTACACCTTC	TRBJ1-2	NA	TRBV7-9	once
CASSLVAGTDTQYF	TGTGCCAGCAGCTTGGTGGCGGGCACAGATACGCAGTATTTT	TRBJ2-3	NA	TRBV5-4	NA
CASSSPHQGASQPQHF	TGTGCCAGCAGCTCCCCGCATCAGGGGGCGAGTCAGCCCCAGCATTTT	TRBJ1-5	TRBD1	TRBV28	NA
CASSLGGVGNTEAFF	TGTGCCAGCAGCTTAGGTGGGGTAGGGAACACTGAAGCTTTCTTT	TRBJ1-1	NA	TRBV7-3	NA
CASSSGGYPDTQYF	TGTGCCAGCAGTAGCGGAGGTTACCCAGATACGCAGTATTTT	TRBJ2-3	NA	TRBV6-5	NA
CATSGTGAGTDTQYF	TGTGCCACCAGCGGGACAGGGGCTGGCACAGATACGCAGTATTTT	TRBJ2-3	TRBD1	TRBV24-1	once
CASSANFGGYTDTQYF	TGTGCCAGCAGCGCGAACTTTGGGGGCTACACAGATACGCAGTATTTT	TRBJ2-3	NA	TRBV9	NA
CASSLGNQPQHF	TGTGCCAGCAGCTTGGGGAATCAGCCCCAGCATTTT	TRBJ1-5	NA	TRBV7-9	NA
CASSQAGNSNQPQHF	TGTGCCAGCAGCCAAGCAGGAAATAGCAATCAGCCCCAGCATTTT	TRBJ1-5	NA	TRBV3-1/TRBV3-2	NA
CASRLDRNYGYTF	TGTGCCAGCAGGCTCGACAGAAACTATGGCTACACCTTC	TRBJ1-2	NA	TRBV6-5	NA
CASQTGVTGELFF	TGCGCCAGCCAGACAGGGGTCACCGGGGAGCTGTTTTTT	TRBJ2-2	TRBD1	TRBV5-1	NA
CASCWESSYNEQFF	TGTGCCAGTTGTTGGGAAAGCTCCTACAATGAGCAGTTCTTC	TRBJ2-1	NA	TRBV6-5	NA
CASSLGGAAYEQYF	TGTGCCAGCAGTTTAGGGGGCGCAGCCTACGAGCAGTACTTC	TRBJ2-7	NA	TRBV28	NA
CASSYDRAQPQHF	TGTGCCAGCAGTTACGACAGGGCCCAGCCCCAGCATTTT	TRBJ1-5	TRBD1	TRBV27	NA
CASSQDGHNEQFF	TGTGCCAGCAGCCAAGATGGTCACAATGAGCAGTTCTTC	TRBJ2-1	NA	TRBV3-1/TRBV3-2	NA
CSVRGQGDGEAFF	TGCAGCGTAAGGGGACAGGGAGACGGGGAAGCTTTCTTT	TRBJ1-1	TRBD1	TRBV29-1	NA
CASSFRSGQTYEQYF	TGCGCCAGCAGCTTCCGGTCGGGACAAACTTACGAGCAGTACTTC	TRBJ2-7	NA	TRBV5-1	NA
CASSVGTPGSTDTQYF	TGTGCCAGCAGCGTGGGGACGCCGGGCAGCACAGATACGCAGTATTTT	TRBJ2-3	NA	TRBV11-2	NA
CASSQNQGSNSPLHF	TGTGCCAGCTCCCAAAACCAGGGGTCTAATTCACCCCTCCACTTT	TRBJ1-6	NA	TRBV18	NA
CASSLPGGGYGYTF	TGTGCCAGCAGCTTGCCAGGGGGTGGCTATGGCTACACCTTC	TRBJ1-2	TRBD1	TRBV5-4	NA
CASKSSGQSYEQYF	TGTGCCAGCAAGAGCTCGGGACAGTCCTACGAGCAGTACTTC	TRBJ2-7	TRBD1	TRBV18	NA
CAISESNLNSPLHF	TGTGCCATCAGTGAGTCAAACCTGAATTCACCCCTCCACTTT	TRBJ1-6	NA	TRBV10-3	NA
CASSYLDPGPYEQYF	TGTGCCAGCAGTTACCTGGACCCAGGCCCCTACGAGCAGTACTTC	TRBJ2-7	NA	TRBV6-6	NA
CASSAENYGYTF	TGTGCCAGCAGTGCTGAGAACTATGGCTACACCTTC	TRBJ1-2	NA	TRBV2	NA
CASSTGNNEQFF	TGCGCCAGCAGCACAGGGAACAATGAGCAGTTCTTC	TRBJ2-1	NA	TRBV23-1	NA
CATSTGGGYEQYF	TGCGCCACATCAACAGGGGGTGGCTACGAGCAGTACTTC	TRBJ2-7	TRBD1	TRBV5-1	once
CASSPTSGRTGTDTQYF	TGTGCCAGCAGCCCTACTAGCGGGAGAACGGGGACAGATACGCAGTATTTT	TRBJ2-3	TRBD2	TRBV27	NA
CASSWGGSYNEQFF	TGCGCCAGCAGCTGGGGGGGATCCTACAATGAGCAGTTCTTC	TRBJ2-1	TRBD2	TRBV5-1	NA
CATSHKTNYGYTF	TGTGCCACCAGTCATAAGACTAACTATGGCTACACCTTC	TRBJ1-2	NA	TRBV24-1	NA